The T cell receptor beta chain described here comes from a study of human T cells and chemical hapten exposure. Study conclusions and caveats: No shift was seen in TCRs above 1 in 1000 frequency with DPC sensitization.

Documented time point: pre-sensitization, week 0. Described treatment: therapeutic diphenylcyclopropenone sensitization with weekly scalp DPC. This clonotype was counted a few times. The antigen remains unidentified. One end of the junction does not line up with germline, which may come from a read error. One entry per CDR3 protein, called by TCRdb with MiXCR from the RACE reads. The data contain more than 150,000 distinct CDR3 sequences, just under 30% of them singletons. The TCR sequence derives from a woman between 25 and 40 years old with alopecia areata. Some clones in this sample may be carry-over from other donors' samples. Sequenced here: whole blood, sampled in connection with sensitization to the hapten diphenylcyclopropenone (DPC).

CDR3 coding DNA: TGTGCCAGCAGTTTAGTAGAGGCCCAGTACTTC. Amino acid sequence: CASSLVEAQYF. The chain employs TRBV28 and TRBJ2-5, with unresolved D. Per germline, CDR1 MDHEN and CDR2 SYDVKM. The CDR3 consists of 11 residues.